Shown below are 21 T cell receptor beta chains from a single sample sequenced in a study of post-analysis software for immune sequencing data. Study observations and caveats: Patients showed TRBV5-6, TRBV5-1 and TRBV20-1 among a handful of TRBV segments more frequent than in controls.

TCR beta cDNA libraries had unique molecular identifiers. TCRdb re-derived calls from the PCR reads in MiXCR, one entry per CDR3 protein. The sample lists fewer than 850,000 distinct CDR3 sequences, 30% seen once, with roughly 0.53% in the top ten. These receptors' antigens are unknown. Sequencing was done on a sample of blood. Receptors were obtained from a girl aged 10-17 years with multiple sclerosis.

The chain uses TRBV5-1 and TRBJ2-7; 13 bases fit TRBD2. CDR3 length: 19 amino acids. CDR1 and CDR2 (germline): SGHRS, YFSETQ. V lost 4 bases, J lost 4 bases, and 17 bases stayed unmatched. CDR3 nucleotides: TGCGCCAGCAGCCGGAGGGGACAGGGCGGACTAGCGGGGGATTACGAGCAGTACTTC. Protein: CASSRRGQGGLAGDYEQYF.

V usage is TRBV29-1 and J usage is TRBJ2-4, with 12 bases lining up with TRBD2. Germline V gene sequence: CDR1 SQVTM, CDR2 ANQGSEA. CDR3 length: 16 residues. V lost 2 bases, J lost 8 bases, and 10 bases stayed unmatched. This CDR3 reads CSVELLAGGPKDIQYF. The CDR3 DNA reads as TGCAGCGTTGAATTGCTAGCGGGAGGGCCTAAGGACATTCAGTACTTC.

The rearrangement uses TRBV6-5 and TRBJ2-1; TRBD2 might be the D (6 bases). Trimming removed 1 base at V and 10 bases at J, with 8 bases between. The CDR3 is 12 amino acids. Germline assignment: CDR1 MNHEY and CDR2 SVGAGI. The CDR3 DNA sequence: TGTGCCAGCAGTTACTTGGCGGGAGAGCAGTTCTTC. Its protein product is CASSYLAGEQFF.

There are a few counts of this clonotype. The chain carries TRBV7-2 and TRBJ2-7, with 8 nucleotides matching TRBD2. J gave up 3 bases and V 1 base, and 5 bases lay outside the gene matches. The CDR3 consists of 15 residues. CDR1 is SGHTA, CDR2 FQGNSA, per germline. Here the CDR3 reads CASSLVGSGVYEQYF. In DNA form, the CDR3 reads TGTGCCAGCAGCTTAGTGGGTAGCGGGGTCTACGAGCAGTACTTC.

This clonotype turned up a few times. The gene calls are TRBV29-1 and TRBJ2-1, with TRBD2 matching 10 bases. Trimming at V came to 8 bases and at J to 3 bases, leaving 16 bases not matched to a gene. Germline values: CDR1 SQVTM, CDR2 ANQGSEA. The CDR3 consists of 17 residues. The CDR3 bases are TGCAGCACAGGAGTTAGCGGGAGGTTATCGGGCTACAATGAGCAGTTCTTC. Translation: CSTGVSGRLSGYNEQFF.

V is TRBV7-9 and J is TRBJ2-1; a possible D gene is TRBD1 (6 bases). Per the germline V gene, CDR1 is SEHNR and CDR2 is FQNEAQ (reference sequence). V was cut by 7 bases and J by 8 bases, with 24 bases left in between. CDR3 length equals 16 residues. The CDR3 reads CASTPGGQRAFDEQFF. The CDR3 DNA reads TGTGCCAGCACCCCCGGCGGACAGCGAGCATTTGATGAGCAGTTCTTC. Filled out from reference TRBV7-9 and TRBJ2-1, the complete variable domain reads DTGVSQNPRHKITKRGQNVTFRCDPISEHNRLYWYRQTLGQGPEFLTYFQNEAQLEKSRLLSDRFSAERPKGSFSTLEIQRTEQGDSAMYLCASTPGGQRAFDEQFFGPGTRLTVL.

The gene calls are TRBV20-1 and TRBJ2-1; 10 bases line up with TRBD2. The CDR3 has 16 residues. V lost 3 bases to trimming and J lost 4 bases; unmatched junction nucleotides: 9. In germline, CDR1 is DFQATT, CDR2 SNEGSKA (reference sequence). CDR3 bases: TGCAGTGCTAGTGGGGAAGCGGGAGGGTCTTACAATGAGCAGTTCTTC. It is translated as CSASGEAGGSYNEQFF.

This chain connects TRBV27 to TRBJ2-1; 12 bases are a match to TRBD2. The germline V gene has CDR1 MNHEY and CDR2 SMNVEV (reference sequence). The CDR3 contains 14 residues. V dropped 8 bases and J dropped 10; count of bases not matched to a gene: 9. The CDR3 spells CASALLAGGYEQFF. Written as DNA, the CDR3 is TGTGCCAGCGCCTTACTAGCGGGAGGATACGAGCAGTTCTTC.

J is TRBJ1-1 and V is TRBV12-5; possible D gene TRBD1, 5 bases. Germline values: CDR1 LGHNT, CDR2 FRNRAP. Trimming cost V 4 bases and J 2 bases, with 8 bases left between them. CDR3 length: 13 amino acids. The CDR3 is CASGSQANTEAFF. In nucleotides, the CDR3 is TGTGCTAGTGGTTCACAGGCTAACACTGAAGCTTTCTTT.

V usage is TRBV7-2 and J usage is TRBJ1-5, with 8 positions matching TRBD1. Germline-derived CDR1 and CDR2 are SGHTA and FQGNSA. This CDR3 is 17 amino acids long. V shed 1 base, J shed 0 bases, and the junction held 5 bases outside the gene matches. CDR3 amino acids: CASSLVGTGYSNQPQHF. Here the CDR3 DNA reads TGTGCCAGCAGCTTAGTGGGGACAGGATATAGCAATCAGCCCCAGCATTTT.

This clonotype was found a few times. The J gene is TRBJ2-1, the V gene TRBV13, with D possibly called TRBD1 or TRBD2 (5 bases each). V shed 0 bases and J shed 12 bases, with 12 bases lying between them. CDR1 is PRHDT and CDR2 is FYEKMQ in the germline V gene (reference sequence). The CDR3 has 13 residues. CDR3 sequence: CASSLGRGDAQFF. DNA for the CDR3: TGTGCCAGCAGCTTAGGCCGAGGGGACGCGCAGTTCTTC.

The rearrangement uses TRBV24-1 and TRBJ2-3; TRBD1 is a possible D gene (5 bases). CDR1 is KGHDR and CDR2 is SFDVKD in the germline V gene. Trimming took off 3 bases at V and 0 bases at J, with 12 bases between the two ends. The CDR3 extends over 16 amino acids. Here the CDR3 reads CATSDPQGYSTDTQYF. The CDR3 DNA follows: TGTGCCACCAGTGATCCTCAGGGATATAGCACAGATACGCAGTATTTT.

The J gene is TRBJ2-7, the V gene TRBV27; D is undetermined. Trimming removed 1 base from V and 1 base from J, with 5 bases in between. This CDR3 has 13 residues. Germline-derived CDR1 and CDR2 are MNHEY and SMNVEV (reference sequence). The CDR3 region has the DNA TGTGCCAGCAGTTTATTCCTTTCCTACGAGCAGTACTTC. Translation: CASSLFLSYEQYF.

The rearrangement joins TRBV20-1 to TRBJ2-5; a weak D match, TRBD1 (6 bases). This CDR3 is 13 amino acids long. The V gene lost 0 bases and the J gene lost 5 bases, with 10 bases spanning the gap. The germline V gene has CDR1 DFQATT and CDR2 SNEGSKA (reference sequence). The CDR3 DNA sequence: TGCAGTGCTAGAGAGACAGGCGCGGAGACCCAGTACTTC. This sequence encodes CSARETGAETQYF.

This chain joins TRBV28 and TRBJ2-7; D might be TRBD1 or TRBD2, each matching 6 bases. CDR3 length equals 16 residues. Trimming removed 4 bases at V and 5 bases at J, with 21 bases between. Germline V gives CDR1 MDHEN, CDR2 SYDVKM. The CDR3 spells CASSYGFGGRGNEQYF. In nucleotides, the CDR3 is TGTGCCAGCAGTTACGGGTTCGGGGGCAGGGGAAACGAGCAGTACTTC.

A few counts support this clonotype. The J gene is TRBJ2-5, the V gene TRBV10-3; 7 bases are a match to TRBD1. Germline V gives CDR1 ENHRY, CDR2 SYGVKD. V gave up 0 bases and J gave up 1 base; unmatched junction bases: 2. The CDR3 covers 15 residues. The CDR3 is CAISESRDSQETQYF. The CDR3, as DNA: TGTGCCATCAGTGAGTCCCGGGACAGCCAAGAGACCCAGTACTTC.

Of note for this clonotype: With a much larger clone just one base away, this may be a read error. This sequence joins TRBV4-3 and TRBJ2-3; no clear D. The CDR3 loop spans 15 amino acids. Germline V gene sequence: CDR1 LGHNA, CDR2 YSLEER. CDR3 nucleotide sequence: TGCGCCAGCAGCCAAGCGGCCGTAAGGTCAGATACGCGGTATTTT. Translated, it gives CASSQAAVRSDTRYF.

CDR3 amino acids: CASSPGQGENTEAFF. Here the CDR3 DNA reads TGCGCCAGCAGCCCGGGACAGGGGGAGAACACTGAAGCTTTCTTT. The rearrangement joins TRBV4-1 to TRBJ1-1, with TRBD1 identical over 11 bases. The V and J ends lost 4 bases and 1 base, in that order; junction bases with no gene match: 2. Germline assignment: CDR1 MGHRA and CDR2 YSYEKL. This CDR3 contains 15 residues.

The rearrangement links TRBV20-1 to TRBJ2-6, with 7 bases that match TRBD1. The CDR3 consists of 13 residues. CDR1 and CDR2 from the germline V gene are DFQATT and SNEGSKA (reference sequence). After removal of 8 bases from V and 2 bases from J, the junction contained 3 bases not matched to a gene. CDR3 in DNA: TGCAGTACCCAGGGGGCTGGGGCCAACGTCCTGACTTTC. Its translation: CSTQGAGANVLTF.

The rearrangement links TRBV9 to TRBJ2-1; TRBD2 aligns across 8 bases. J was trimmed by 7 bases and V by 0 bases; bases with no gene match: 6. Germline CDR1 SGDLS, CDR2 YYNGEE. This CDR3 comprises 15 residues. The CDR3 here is CASSVGGRLGNEQFF. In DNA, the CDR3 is TGTGCCAGCAGCGTAGGCGGGAGGTTAGGGAATGAGCAGTTCTTC.

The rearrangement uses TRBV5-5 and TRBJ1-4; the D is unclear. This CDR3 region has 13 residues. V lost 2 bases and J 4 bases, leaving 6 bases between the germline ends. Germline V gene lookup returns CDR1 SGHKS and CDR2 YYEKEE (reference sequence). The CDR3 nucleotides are TGTGCCAGCAGCTTAAGTGGTAATGAAAAACTGTTTTTT. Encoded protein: CASSLSGNEKLFF.